This TCR beta chain came from a study of T cells in Graves' hyperthyroidism and ophthalmopathy. This clonotype was detected ten times or more. Patients aged 18 to 65 had newly diagnosed hyperthyroidism lasting under 2 months. The source material, RNA transcripts, was used to amplify TCR beta CDR3 regions. A first-round RT-PCR of the TCR CDR3 used the HTBI primer set. TCRdb reanalysed the multiplex PCR reads using MiXCR and keeps one entry per CDR3 protein. The top ten clones hold 7.5% to 8% of a sample with about 290,000 distinct CDR3 sequences, more than 10% of them seen once. The V end lost 1 base, the J end lost 1 base, and 6 bases lay between the germline ends. Germline V gene data show CDR1 as GTSNPN and CDR2 as SVGIG (reference sequence). The CDR3 length is 13 residues.

The receptor was isolated from a woman aged 30 to 39 with Graves' hyperthyroidism that later progressed to Graves' ophthalmopathy. The rearrangement uses TRBV30 and TRBJ2-3; D remains unclear. The specimen sequenced was blood. The CDR3 DNA reads TGTGCCTGGAGTGACACGGGCACAGATACGCAGTATTTT. Translated: CAWSDTGTDTQYF.